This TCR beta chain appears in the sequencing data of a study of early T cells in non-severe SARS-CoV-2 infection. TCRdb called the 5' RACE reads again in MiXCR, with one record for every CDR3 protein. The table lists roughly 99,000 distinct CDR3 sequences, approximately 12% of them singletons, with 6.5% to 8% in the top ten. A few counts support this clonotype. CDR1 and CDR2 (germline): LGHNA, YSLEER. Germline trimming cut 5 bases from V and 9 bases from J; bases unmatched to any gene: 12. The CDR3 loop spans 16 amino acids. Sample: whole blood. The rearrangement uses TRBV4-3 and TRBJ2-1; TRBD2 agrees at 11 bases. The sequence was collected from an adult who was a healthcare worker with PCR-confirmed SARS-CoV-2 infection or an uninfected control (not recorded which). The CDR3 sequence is CASSYQLAGGRGEQFF. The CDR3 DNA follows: TGCGCCAGCAGCTATCAGCTAGCGGGAGGACGCGGTGAGCAGTTCTTC.